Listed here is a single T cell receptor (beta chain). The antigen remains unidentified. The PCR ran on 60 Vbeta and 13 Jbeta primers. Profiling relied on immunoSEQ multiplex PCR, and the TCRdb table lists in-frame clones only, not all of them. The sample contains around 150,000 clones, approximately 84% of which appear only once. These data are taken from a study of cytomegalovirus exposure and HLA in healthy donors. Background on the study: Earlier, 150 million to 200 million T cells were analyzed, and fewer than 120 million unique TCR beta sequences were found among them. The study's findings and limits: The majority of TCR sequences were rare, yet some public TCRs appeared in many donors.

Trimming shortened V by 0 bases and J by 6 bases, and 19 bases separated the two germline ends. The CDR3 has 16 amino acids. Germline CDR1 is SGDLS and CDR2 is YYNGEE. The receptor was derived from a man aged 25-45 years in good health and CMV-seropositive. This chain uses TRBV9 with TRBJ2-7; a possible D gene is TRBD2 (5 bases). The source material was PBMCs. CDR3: CASSVGPSRDQGEQYF. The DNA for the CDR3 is TGTGCCAGCAGCGTAGGTCCCAGCCGGGATCAAGGCGAGCAGTACTTC.